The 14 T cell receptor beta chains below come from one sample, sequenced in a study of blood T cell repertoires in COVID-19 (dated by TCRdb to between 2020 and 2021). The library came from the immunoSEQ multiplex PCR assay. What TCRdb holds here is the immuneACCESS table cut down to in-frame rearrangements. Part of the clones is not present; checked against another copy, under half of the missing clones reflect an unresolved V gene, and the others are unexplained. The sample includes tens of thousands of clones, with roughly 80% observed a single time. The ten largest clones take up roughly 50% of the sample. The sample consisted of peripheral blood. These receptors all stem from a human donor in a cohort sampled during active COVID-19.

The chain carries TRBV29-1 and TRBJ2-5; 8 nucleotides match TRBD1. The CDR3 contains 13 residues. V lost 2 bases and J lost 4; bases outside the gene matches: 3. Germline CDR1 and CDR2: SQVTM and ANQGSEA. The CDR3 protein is CSVEQGAGETQYF. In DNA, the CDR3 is TGCAGCGTTGAACAGGGGGCAGGAGAGACCCAGTACTTC.

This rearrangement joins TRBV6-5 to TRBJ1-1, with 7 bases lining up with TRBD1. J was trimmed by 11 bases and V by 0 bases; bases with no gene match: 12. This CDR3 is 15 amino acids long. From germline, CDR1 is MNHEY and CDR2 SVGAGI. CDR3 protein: CASSYSGRGRVQAFF. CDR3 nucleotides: TGTGCCAGCAGTTACTCGGGAAGGGGGCGCGTCCAGGCTTTCTTT.

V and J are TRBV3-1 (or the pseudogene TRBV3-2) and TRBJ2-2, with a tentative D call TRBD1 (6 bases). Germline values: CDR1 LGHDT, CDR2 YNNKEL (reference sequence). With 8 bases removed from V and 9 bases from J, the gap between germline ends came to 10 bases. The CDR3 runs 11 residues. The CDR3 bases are TGTGCCAGCGTGGGGGCACGGGAGCTGTTTTTT. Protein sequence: CASVGARELFF.

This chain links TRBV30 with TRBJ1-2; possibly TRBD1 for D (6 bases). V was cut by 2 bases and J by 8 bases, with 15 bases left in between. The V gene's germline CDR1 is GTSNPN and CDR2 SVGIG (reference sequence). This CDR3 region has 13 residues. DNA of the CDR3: TGTGCCTGGAGTCCCGGACCGGGACACGGCTACACCTTC. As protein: CAWSPGPGHGYTF.

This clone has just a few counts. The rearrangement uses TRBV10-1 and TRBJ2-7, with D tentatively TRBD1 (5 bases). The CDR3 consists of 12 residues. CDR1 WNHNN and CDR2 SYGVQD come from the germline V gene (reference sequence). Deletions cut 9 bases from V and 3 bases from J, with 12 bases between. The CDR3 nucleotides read TGCGCCAGTAAACAGGAATACTACGAGCAGTACTTC. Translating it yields CASKQEYYEQYF.

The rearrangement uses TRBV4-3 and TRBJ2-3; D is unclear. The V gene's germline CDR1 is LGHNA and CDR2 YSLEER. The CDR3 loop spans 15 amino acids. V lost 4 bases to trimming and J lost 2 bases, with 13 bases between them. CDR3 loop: CASSRRLDSTDTQYF. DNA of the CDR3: TGCGCCAGCAGCCGCCGACTTGACTCCACAGATACGCAGTATTTT.

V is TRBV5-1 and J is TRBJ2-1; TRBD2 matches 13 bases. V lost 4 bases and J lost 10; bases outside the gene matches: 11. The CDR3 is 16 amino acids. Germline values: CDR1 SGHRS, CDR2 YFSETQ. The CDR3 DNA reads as TGCGCCAGCAGCCTGATAACTAGCGGGAGGGCCCGGGAGCAGTTCTTC. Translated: CASSLITSGRAREQFF.

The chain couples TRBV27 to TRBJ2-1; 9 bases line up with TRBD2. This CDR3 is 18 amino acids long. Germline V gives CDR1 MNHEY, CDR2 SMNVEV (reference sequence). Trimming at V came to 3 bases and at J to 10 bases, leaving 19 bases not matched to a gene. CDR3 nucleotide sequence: TGTGCCAGCAGTTTTGGCGGGAGGGGTCCGGGAGGGCCCAAGGAGCAGTTCTTC. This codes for CASSFGGRGPGGPKEQFF.

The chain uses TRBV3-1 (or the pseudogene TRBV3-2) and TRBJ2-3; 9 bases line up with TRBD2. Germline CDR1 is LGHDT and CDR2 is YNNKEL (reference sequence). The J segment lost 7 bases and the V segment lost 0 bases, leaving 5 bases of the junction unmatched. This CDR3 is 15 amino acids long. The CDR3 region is CASSQEGSGRNTQYF. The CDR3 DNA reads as TGTGCCAGCAGCCAAGAGGGTAGCGGGAGAAATACGCAGTATTTT.

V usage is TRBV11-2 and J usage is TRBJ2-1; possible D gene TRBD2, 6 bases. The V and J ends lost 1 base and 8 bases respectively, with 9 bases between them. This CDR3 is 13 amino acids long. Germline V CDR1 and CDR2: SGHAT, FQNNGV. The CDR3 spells CASSLVLADEQFF. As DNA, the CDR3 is TGTGCCAGCAGCTTAGTACTAGCTGATGAGCAGTTCTTC.

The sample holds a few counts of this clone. The CDR3 nucleotides read TGTGCCAGCAGCTTAACCTGGCAGGACTATGGCTACACCTTC. As protein: CASSLTWQDYGYTF. V gene TRBV7-2 combines with J gene TRBJ1-2; D is undetermined. Germline assignment: CDR1 SGHTA and CDR2 FQGNSA. V was clipped by 2 bases and J by 3 bases, with 10 bases between them. The CDR3 totals 14 residues.

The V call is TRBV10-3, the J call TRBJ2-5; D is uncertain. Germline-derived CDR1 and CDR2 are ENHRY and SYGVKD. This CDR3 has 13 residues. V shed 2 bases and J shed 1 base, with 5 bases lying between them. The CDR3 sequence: CAISESRQETQYF. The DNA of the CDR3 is TGTGCCATCAGTGAGAGCCGCCAAGAGACCCAGTACTTC.

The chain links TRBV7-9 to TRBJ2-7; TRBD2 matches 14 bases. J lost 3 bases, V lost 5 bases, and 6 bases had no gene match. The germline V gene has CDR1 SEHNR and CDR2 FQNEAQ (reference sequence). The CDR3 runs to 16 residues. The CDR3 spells CASSLGLAGGGYEQYF. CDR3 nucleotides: TGTGCCAGCAGCCTCGGACTAGCGGGAGGAGGCTACGAGCAGTACTTC.

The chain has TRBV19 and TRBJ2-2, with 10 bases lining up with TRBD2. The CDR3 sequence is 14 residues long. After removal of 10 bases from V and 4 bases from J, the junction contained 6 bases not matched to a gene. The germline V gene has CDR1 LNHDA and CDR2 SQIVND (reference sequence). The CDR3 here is CAIASGRATGELFF. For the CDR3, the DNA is TGTGCCATTGCAAGCGGGAGGGCCACCGGGGAGCTGTTTTTT. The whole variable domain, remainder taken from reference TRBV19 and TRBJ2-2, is DGGITQSPKYLFRKEGQNVTLSCEQNLNHDAMYWYRQDPGQGLRLIYYSQIVNDFQKGDIAEGYSVSREKKESFPLTVTSAQKNPTAFYLCAIASGRATGELFFGEGSRLTVL.